These 18 T cell receptor beta chains came from one sample sequenced in a study of T-cell memory formation after mild COVID-19. TCRdb independently ran MiXCR on the 5' RACE reads; one entry per CDR3 protein. Of around 420,000 distinct CDR3 sequences listed, 20% to 25% are singletons. The sample taken for sequencing was PBMCs or a T cell subset sorted from them (not recorded which). The receptors originated from an adult woman who had mild COVID-19 (a few samples of this study predate the infection). Cell type and time point are not known.

This clonotype was seen just once. The chain carries TRBV10-3 and TRBJ2-7, with D tentatively TRBD1 (6 bases). CDR1 ENHRY and CDR2 SYGVKD come from the germline V gene. The CDR3 spans 12 residues. V lost 7 bases and J lost 4, with 11 bases in between. The CDR3 sequence: CAINRVRYEQYF. CDR3 nucleotides: TGTGCCATCAACAGGGTGAGGTACGAGCAGTACTTC.

The table lists this clonotype with a few counts. This chain links TRBV4-3 with TRBJ2-3, with D uncertain. Trimming left V 0 bases short and J 0 bases short, with 7 bases between. CDR1 is LGHNA, CDR2 YSLEER, per germline. The CDR3 covers 15 residues. DNA of the CDR3: TGCGCCAGCAGCCAAGATTGGACGAGCACAGATACGCAGTATTTT. This gives the protein CASSQDWTSTDTQYF.

The rearrangement joins TRBV7-2 to TRBJ2-7; either TRBD1 or TRBD2 may fit D (5 bases each). The CDR3 is 15 residues long. CDR1 and CDR2 (germline): SGHTA, FQGNSA. V was shortened by 5 bases and J by 0 bases, with 14 bases between the two germline ends. The CDR3, as DNA: TGTGCCAGCAGCCCGAGGGGCGTGAGCTCCTACGAGCAGTACTTC. The encoded protein is CASSPRGVSSYEQYF.

The chain links TRBV2 to TRBJ1-6; 10 bases match TRBD1. V gave up 6 bases and J gave up 6 bases; unmatched junction bases: 5. From germline, CDR1 is SNHLY and CDR2 FYNNEI. This CDR3 comprises 15 residues. CDR3 bases: TGTGCCAGCAGGAGTGACAGGGGGCGTAATTCACCCCTCCACTTT. This sequence encodes CASRSDRGRNSPLHF.

The chain uses TRBV29-1 and TRBJ2-1, with D perhaps assigned TRBD1 or TRBD2 (5 bases each). The germline CDR1 and CDR2 sequences are SQVTM and ANQGSEA. CDR3 length equals 12 residues. CDR3 amino acids: CSARDGYNEQFF. CDR3 in DNA: TGCAGTGCGAGGGACGGGTACAATGAGCAGTTCTTC.

The genes are TRBV7-2 and TRBJ2-5, with 14 bases identical to TRBD2. CDR1 SGHTA and CDR2 FQGNSA come from the germline V gene. CDR3 length equals 17 residues. Losses at the gene ends were 3 bases for V and 1 base for J; bases not matched to a gene: 4. Written as DNA, the CDR3 is TGTGCCAGCAGCTTCCCCGGGACTAGCGGGGGCCAAGAGACCCAGTACTTC. Translating it yields CASSFPGTSGGQETQYF.

This clonotype came up many times. The V and J genes are TRBV5-1 and TRBJ2-1; 7 bases are shared with TRBD1. Germline CDR1 and CDR2: SGHRS and YFSETQ. The CDR3 loop spans 17 amino acids. Trimming at V came to 5 bases and at J to 5 bases, leaving 16 bases not matched to a gene. The CDR3 DNA reads as TGCGCCAGCAGTTCGTCATCGGGACAGCGTCTCCACAATGAGCAGTTCTTC. This sequence encodes CASSSSSGQRLHNEQFF.

The genes are TRBV12-3 or TRBV12-4 and TRBJ1-2, with no clear D. CDR3 size: 14 residues. Trimming shortened V by 8 bases and J by 3 bases, and 16 bases separated the two germline ends. CDR3 coding DNA: TGTGCCAGCGCCGCGGACGTAAATTACTATGGCTACACCTTC. Its translation: CASAADVNYYGYTF.

The genes are TRBV20-1 and TRBJ1-4, with no clear D. The CDR3 has 13 residues. Germline values: CDR1 DFQATT, CDR2 SNEGSKA (reference sequence). The V end was cut by 3 bases, the J end by 4 bases, with 9 bases between. In nucleotides, the CDR3 is TGCAGTGCTAGCGAGCGGATTAATGAAAAACTGTTTTTT. Translation gives CSASERINEKLFF.

In this sample, this clonotype turned up a few times. J is TRBJ2-7 and V is TRBV20-1; D may be TRBD2 (5 bases). V was cut by 0 bases and J by 5 bases, with 20 bases left in between. From germline, CDR1 is DFQATT and CDR2 SNEGSKA (reference sequence). The CDR3 runs 16 residues. The CDR3 protein is CSARDRLSGEAHEQYF. CDR3 nucleotides: TGCAGTGCTAGAGATCGCCTGAGCGGCGAGGCACACGAGCAGTACTTC.

This clonotype was found once. Germline is not matched at one junction end, which may reflect a read error. The chain is built from TRBV4-1 and TRBJ1-5; no firm D call. This CDR3 region has 16 residues. In germline, CDR1 is MGHRA, CDR2 YSYEKL. The CDR3 loop reads CAISVSVGISNQPQHF. As DNA, the CDR3 is TGCGCCATCAGCGTTTCTGTAGGAATTAGCAATCAGCCCCAGCATTTT.

The chain combines TRBV12-3 or TRBV12-4 with TRBJ1-1; TRBD1 aligns across 10 bases. The trim removed 3 bases at V and 3 bases at J, leaving 7 bases unmatched. This CDR3 is 16 amino acids long. The CDR3 loop is CASSFLEDRGYTEAFF. For the CDR3, the DNA is TGTGCCAGCAGTTTTCTTGAGGACAGGGGGTACACTGAAGCTTTCTTT.

The rearrangement uses TRBV2 and TRBJ2-3; TRBD2 matches 7 bases. V lost 9 bases, J lost 7 bases, and 7 bases stayed unmatched. Per germline, CDR1 SNHLY and CDR2 FYNNEI. The CDR3 length is 12 residues. The CDR3 region is CASRRESNTQYF. The CDR3 DNA is TGTGCCAGTCGGCGGGAGTCGAATACGCAGTATTTT.

This chain uses TRBV7-9 with TRBJ2-3; TRBD1 aligns across 9 bases. V lost 2 bases and J lost 3; bases outside the gene matches: 12. Germline values: CDR1 SEHNR, CDR2 FQNEAQ (reference sequence). This CDR3 has 18 residues. The CDR3 sequence is CASSLSGYRDRATDTQYF. The DNA of the CDR3 is TGTGCCAGCAGCTTATCCGGGTACCGGGACAGGGCGACAGATACGCAGTATTTT.

The rearrangement uses TRBV6-2 or TRBV6-3 and TRBJ1-1; unclear D gene. The V gene's germline CDR1 is MNHEY and CDR2 SVGEGT. This CDR3 region has 12 residues. The V and J ends lost 7 bases and 1 base respectively, with 7 bases between them. CDR3 coding DNA: TGTGCCAGCACCCTTGGGAACACTGAAGCTTTCTTT. This codes for CASTLGNTEAFF.

This clonotype was detected a few times. The chain couples TRBV13 to TRBJ2-1; D remains unclear. V lost 5 bases, J lost 6 bases, and 8 bases lay in between. This CDR3 has 12 amino acids. The V gene's germline CDR1 is PRHDT and CDR2 FYEKMQ (reference sequence). The CDR3 here is CASSPQSNEQFF. The CDR3, as DNA: TGTGCCAGCAGCCCGCAGTCCAATGAGCAGTTCTTC. The variable domain in full, with the rest retrieved from reference TRBV13 and TRBJ2-1, is AAGVIQSPRHLIKEKRETATLKCYPIPRHDTVYWYQQGPGQDPQFLISFYEKMQSDKGSIPDRFSAQQFSDYHSELNMSSLELGDSALYFCASSPQSNEQFFGPGTRLTVL.

This clonotype has just a few counts. The V call is TRBV5-1, the J call TRBJ1-1; D is possibly TRBD1 (5 bases). The CDR3 length is 14 residues. V was pared by 1 base and J by 1 base, with 8 bases between. Germline CDR1 SGHRS, CDR2 YFSETQ. CDR3 amino acids: CASSLQGTNTEAFF. The CDR3 bases are TGCGCCAGCAGCTTGCAGGGTACGAACACTGAAGCTTTCTTT.

The chain carries TRBV30 and TRBJ1-1, with TRBD1 as a possible D gene (6 bases). V lost 5 bases to trimming and J lost 5 bases, with 21 bases between them. CDR1 and CDR2 from the germline V gene are GTSNPN and SVGIG (reference sequence). This CDR3 has 15 amino acids. The CDR3 is CAWRSSGARGTEAFF. CDR3 bases: TGTGCCTGGCGTTCCTCAGGGGCTAGGGGAACTGAAGCTTTCTTT.